The subject of this entry is one T cell receptor (beta chain). Its antigen remains unidentified. This record belongs to a study of T cell responses to AZD1222 COVID-19 vaccine. Findings of the study overall: With dominance at 160-218 and 743-854, vaccine-associated CD4 TCRs spanned spike. Possibly, clonal diversity was underestimated; donors were largely white British and included more females.

Only in-frame clones appear in the TCRdb table, and some are missing; sequencing was by immunoSEQ multiplex PCR. This sample has some 60,000 clones, with more than 60% found just once. The germline V gene has CDR1 MDHEN and CDR2 SYDVKM. The length of the CDR3 is 15 residues. V was pared by 5 bases and J by 5 bases, with 11 bases of the junction left unmatched. This material consisted of peripheral blood, taken 28 days after the second AZD1222 dose. This chain uses TRBV28 with TRBJ2-7; TRBD1 agrees at 8 bases. The sequence was collected from an adult who received the AZD1222 COVID-19 vaccine. This CDR3 reads CASSTPTGAADEQYF. The CDR3 region has the DNA TGTGCCAGCAGTACCCCGACAGGGGCCGCAGACGAGCAGTACTTC.